A selection of T cell receptor beta chains follows, all from one sample in a study of human T cells and chemical hapten exposure. TCRdb used MiXCR to reprocess the RACE reads, holding one entry per CDR3 protein. The sample shows 180,000 or so distinct CDR3 sequences, more than 25% of them seen only once. This sample comprised whole blood, obtained in connection with sensitization to the hapten diphenylcyclopropenone (DPC). The receptor set was obtained from a woman aged 25 to 39 with alopecia areata. Some clones in this sample may be carry-over from other donors' samples. CDR3s include the opening cysteine and the closing phenylalanine or tryptophan. A D gene is named only where the DNA matches it firmly. Clone size is stated in some rows and not others, as once, few, many or a class when expanded.

TRBJ1-6 NA NA TRBV2 TGTGCCAGCAAAAGACGGGGAAATTCACCCCTCCACTTT CASKRRGNSPLHF
TRBJ1-5 NA NA TRBV12-3/TRBV12-4 TGTGCCAGCAGTTTAGCAGATCAGCCCCAGCATTTT CASSLADQPQHF
TRBJ2-7 NA TRBD1 TRBV29-1 TGCAGCGTTGGGGGACAGGGTCCCTACGAGCAGTACTTC CSVGGQGPYEQYF
TRBJ1-1 NA NA TRBV29-1 TGCAGCGTTCCCGAGTTAGGCAATGAAAAGGATGAAGCTTTCTTT CSVPELGNEKDEAFF
TRBJ2-7 once TRBD2 TRBV20-1 TGCAGTTCCTTAGCGGGGGGCGCCTACGAGCAGTACTTC CSSLAGGAYEQYF
TRBJ2-1 many TRBD2 TRBV9 TGTGCCAGCAGCGTAGCTGGACTAGCTCTCTACAATGAGCAGTTCTTC CASSVAGLALYNEQFF
TRBJ2-2 NA TRBD2 TRBV28 TGTGCCAGCAGTTCCTCAAGACTAGCGGGACACTACACCGGGGAGCTGTTTTTT CASSSSRLAGHYTGELFF
TRBJ2-1 NA TRBD2 TRBV9 TGTGCCAGCAGCGTAGGAAGCGGGAGGGGAAATGAGCAGTTCTTC CASSVGSGRGNEQFF
TRBJ2-5 NA NA TRBV7-6 TGTGCCAGCAGCCATTGGGGGGACAGCCAAGACGGCCAGTACTTC CASSHWGDSQDGQYF
TRBJ2-5 NA TRBD2 TRBV20-1 TGCAGTGCGAATGCGTTACTAGCGGGAGCTCAAGAGACCCAGTACTTC CSANALLAGAQETQYF
TRBJ2-7 few NA TRBV28 TGTGCCAGCAGTTCCACGGTAGCCTTTACCTACGAGCAGTACTTC CASSSTVAFTYEQYF
TRBJ1-5 NA TRBD1 TRBV28 TGTGCCAGCACCCGAGACAGGGTTCTCAATCAGCCCCAGCATTTT CASTRDRVLNQPQHF
TRBJ2-2 NA TRBD2 TRBV5-1 TGCGCCAGCAGCTGGACCCTAGCGGAGGGGAGCGGGGAGCTGTTTTTT CASSWTLAEGSGELFF
TRBJ1-1 many TRBD1 TRBV6-2/TRBV6-3 TGTGCCAGCAGTTACATGGGGACAGGGGGGCTTGAAGCTTTCTTT CASSYMGTGGLEAFF
TRBJ1-5 many NA TRBV6-2/TRBV6-3 TGTGCCAGCAGTCGCCTCCAGGGGCCTAATCAGCCCCAGCATTTT CASSRLQGPNQPQHF
TRBJ1-2 NA NA TRBV6-6 TGTGCCAGCAGTTACGACCAGACGACCGTGGGCTACACCTTC CASSYDQTTVGYTF
TRBJ1-6 few NA TRBV7-3 TGTGCCAGCAGATGCTCCTCGAATGGTAGCTCCTATAATTCACCCCTCCACTTT CASRCSSNGSSYNSPLHF
TRBJ2-7 NA TRBD1 TRBV28 TGTGCCAGCATGACAGGGGAGAACACCTACGAGCAGTACTTC CASMTGENTYEQYF
TRBJ2-4 few NA TRBV9 TGTGCCAGCAGCGCAGCGGAAAACATTCAGTACTTC CASSAAENIQYF
TRBJ2-1 few NA TRBV29-1 TGCAGCGTTCGGTTACCAGCCTACAATGAGCAGTTCTTC CSVRLPAYNEQFF
TRBJ1-1 NA NA TRBV20-1 TGCAGTGCTAGGCCGCGGGGGGGGCAAGGAGCTTTCTTT CSARPRGGQGAFF
TRBJ1-2 NA NA TRBV29-1 TGCAGCGTTGTTTCAGGGAGGGGTGGCTACACCTTC CSVVSGRGGYTF
TRBJ2-3 once TRBD2 TRBV29-1 TGCAGCGTTGTCTCCGGGACTAGCGGGAGGGCCCGGGATACGCAGTATTTT CSVVSGTSGRARDTQYF
TRBJ1-2 few NA TRBV4-3 TGCGCCAGCAGCCAAGATCTGCTGGGAACTAACTATGGCTACACCTTC CASSQDLLGTNYGYTF
TRBJ2-3 few NA TRBV20-1 TGCAGTGCCCATCACTTGGGTCGCACAGATACGCAGTATTTT CSAHHLGRTDTQYF
TRBJ2-1 NA TRBD2 TRBV3-1 TGTGCCAGCAGCCAAGAGATTGGGAGGGGTCAATACAATGAGCAGTTCTTC CASSQEIGRGQYNEQFF
TRBJ1-2 few NA TRBV29-1 TGCAGCGTCGACCTTGTTGGGGGTCAGATGTATGGCTACACCTTC CSVDLVGGQMYGYTF
TRBJ2-2 few TRBD2 TRBV20-1 TGCAGTGCTAGAGCTAGCGGGAGACAGAGTACCGGGGAGCTGTTTTTT CSARASGRQSTGELFF
TRBJ1-5 NA NA TRBV6-1 TGTGCCAGCACTATCTTAGCGGACAGCTGGGTGAGACCCCAGCATTTT CASTILADSWVRPQHF
TRBJ1-6 few NA TRBV7-9 TGTGCCAGCAGAGCGAAAGGGGGGGGCGATAATTCACCCCTCCACTTT CASRAKGGGDNSPLHF
TRBJ2-5 NA NA TRBV4-3 TGCGCCAGCAGCCAAGTTCTCCGGCCCGGGGCGTCGGGGACCCAGTACTTC CASSQVLRPGASGTQYF
TRBJ2-7 NA TRBD2 TRBV28 TGTGCCAGCACCTTGGGAGGGCCCGGGCCCAACGAGCAGTACTTC CASTLGGPGPNEQYF
TRBJ1-2 once TRBD1 TRBV12-5 TGTGCTAGCTCAGGGGGAAGAACCTATGGCTACACCTTC CASSGGRTYGYTF
TRBJ1-3 few NA TRBV11-2 TGTGCCAGCAGCTTAAACTTTGTTGGAAACACCATATATTTT CASSLNFVGNTIYF
TRBJ1-3 NA NA TRBV4-2 TGTGCCAGCAGCCAAGACCTACTGAACTCTGGAAACACCATATATTTT CASSQDLLNSGNTIYF
TRBJ1-6 few NA TRBV16 TGTGCCAGCAGCCAATTGAGAGGAACGGGTAATTCACCCCTCCACTTT CASSQLRGTGNSPLHF
TRBJ2-4 few NA TRBV6-5 TGTGCCAGCAGTTATTGGTCTAGTTCCCGGGAGAACATTCAGTACTTC CASSYWSSSRENIQYF
TRBJ1-6 NA NA TRBV27 TGTGCCAGCAGGGCGCACGTTGGAAATTCACCCCTCCACTTT CASRAHVGNSPLHF
TRBJ2-1 few NA TRBV5-4 TGTGCCAGCAGCTCGGACGGGAGCTCCTACAATGAGCAGTTCTTC CASSSDGSSYNEQFF
TRBJ2-7 NA TRBD1 TRBV29-1 TGCAGCGTTGAGGGCAGGGGGCTCTACGAGCAGTACTTC CSVEGRGLYEQYF
TRBJ2-1 NA TRBD2 TRBV29-1 TGCAGCGTAGGACTAGCCCTAGGGGGCAATGAGCAGTTCTTC CSVGLALGGNEQFF
TRBJ2-5 few TRBD2 TRBV29-1 TGCAGCGTGGATACTAGCGCAACACGGACCCAGGAGACCCAGTACTTC CSVDTSATRTQETQYF
TRBJ1-1 few NA TRBV28 TGTGCCAGCAGCACCGTCTTGGGTCATGGTGAAGCTTTCTTT CASSTVLGHGEAFF
TRBJ2-2 few TRBD2 TRBV7-2 TGTGCCAGCAGCTCGTGGTCGGGGGGGAACACCGGGGAGCTGTTTTTT CASSSWSGGNTGELFF
TRBJ2-5 NA TRBD2 TRBV11-3 TGTGCCAGCAGCTTTGACGGGCTAGCGGGGACCCAGTACTTC CASSFDGLAGTQYF
TRBJ2-3 NA NA TRBV28 TGTGCCAGCCTTTACGGAGATACGCAGTATTTT CASLYGDTQYF
TRBJ2-5 few NA TRBV6-5 TGTGCCAGCAGTTCAATCCAAGAGACCCAGTACTTC CASSSIQETQYF
TRBJ2-7 NA TRBD2 TRBV20-1 TGCAGGGAAGATCCCGGGACTAGCGGGAGGGCCGGGTACGAGCAGTACTTC CREDPGTSGRAGYEQYF
TRBJ1-4 NA TRBD1 TRBV10-1 TGCGCCAGCAGTGACGGGACAGGCCAAGAAAAACTGTTTTTT CASSDGTGQEKLFF
TRBJ1-2 NA NA TRBV15 TGTGCCACCAGCAGCCCTCTTAACTATGGCTACACCTTC CATSSPLNYGYTF
TRBJ1-1 few NA TRBV6-2/TRBV6-3 TGTGCCAGCGGTTTGGCCGAGAACACTGAAGCTTTCTTT CASGLAENTEAFF
TRBJ1-4 NA NA TRBV7-9 TGTGCCAGCAGCCCCGGGACCTATGAAAAACTGTTTTTT CASSPGTYEKLFF
TRBJ1-6 NA NA TRBV9 TGTGCCAGCAGCGTAGTGGGCAGGGAGAATTCACCCCTCCACTTT CASSVVGRENSPLHF
TRBJ2-7 once NA TRBV28 TGTGCCAGCAGTTTATTTCCCTCCGAGCAGTACTTC CASSLFPSEQYF